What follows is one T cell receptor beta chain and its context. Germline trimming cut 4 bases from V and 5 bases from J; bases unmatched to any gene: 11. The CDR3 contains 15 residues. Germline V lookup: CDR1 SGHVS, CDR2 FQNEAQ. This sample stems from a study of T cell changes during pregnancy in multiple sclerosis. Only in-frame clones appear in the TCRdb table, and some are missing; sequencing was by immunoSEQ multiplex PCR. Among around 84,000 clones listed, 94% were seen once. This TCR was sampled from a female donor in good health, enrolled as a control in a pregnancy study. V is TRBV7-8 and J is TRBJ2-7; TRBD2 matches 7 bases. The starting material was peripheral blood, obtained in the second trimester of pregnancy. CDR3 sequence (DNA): TGTGCCAGCAGCTCCTCAGCGGGGATGCCTAACGAGCAGTACTTC. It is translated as CASSSSAGMPNEQYF. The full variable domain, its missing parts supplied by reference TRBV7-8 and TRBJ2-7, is GAGVSQSPRYKVAKRGQDVALRCDPISGHVSLFWYQQALGQGPEFLTYFQNEAQLDKSGLPSDRFFAERPEGSVSTLKIQRTQQEDSAVYLCASSSSAGMPNEQYFGPGTRLTVT.